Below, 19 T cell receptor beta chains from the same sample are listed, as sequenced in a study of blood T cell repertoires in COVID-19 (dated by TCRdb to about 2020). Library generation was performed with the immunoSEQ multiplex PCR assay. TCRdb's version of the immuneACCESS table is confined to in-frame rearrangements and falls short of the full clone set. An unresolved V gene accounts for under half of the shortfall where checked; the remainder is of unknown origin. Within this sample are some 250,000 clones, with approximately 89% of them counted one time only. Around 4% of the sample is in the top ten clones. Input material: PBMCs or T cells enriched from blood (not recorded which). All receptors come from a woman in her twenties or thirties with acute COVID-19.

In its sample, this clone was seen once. The CDR3 protein is CASRGGLAGGTDTQYF. CDR3 nucleotides: TGTGCCAGCAGAGGGGGACTAGCGGGGGGCACAGATACGCAGTATTTT. The J gene is TRBJ2-3, the V gene TRBV2; 14 bases agree with TRBD2. The CDR3 sequence is 16 residues long. V trimming: 6 bases; J trimming: 1 base; junction bases outside the gene matches: 3. The germline V gene encodes CDR1 SNHLY and CDR2 FYNNEI.

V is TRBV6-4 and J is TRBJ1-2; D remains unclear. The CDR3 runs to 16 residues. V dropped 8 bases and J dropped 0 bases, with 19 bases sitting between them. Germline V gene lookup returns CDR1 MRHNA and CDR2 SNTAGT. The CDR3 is CASLPWAERANYGYTF. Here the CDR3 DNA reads TGTGCCAGCCTTCCCTGGGCTGAAAGAGCTAACTATGGCTACACCTTC.

Here the CDR3 DNA reads TGTGCCAGTAGAAGAAGTGGACAGGGGCAGTCAAATGAGCAGTTCTTC. Its translation is CASRRSGQGQSNEQFF. The chain couples TRBV19 to TRBJ2-1, with TRBD1 identical over 9 bases. The germline CDR1 and CDR2 sequences are LNHDA and SQIVND (reference sequence). This CDR3 comprises 16 residues. Trimming at V came to 6 bases and at J to 7 bases, leaving 13 bases not matched to a gene.

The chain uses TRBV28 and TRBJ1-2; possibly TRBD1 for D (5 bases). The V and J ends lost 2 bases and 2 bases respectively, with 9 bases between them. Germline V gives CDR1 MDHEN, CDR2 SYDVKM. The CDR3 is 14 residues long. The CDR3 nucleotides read TGTGCCAGCAGTTTACCAGGGTACAACTATGGCTACACCTTC. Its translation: CASSLPGYNYGYTF.

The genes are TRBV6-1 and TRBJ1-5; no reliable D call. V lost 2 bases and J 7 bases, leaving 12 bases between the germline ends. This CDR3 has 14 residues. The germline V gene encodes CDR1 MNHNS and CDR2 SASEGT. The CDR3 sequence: CASSELRVGQPQHF. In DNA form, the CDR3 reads TGTGCCAGCAGTGAATTGCGCGTGGGCCAGCCCCAGCATTTT.

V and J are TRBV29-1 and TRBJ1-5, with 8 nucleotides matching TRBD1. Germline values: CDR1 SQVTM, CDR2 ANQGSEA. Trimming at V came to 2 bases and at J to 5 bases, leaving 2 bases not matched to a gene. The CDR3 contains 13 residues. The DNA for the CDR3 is TGCAGCGTTGAATTGACAGGGGATCAGCCCCAGCATTTT. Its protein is CSVELTGDQPQHF. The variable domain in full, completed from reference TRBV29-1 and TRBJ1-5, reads SAVISQKPSRDICQRGTSLTIQCQVDSQVTMMFWYRQQPGQSLTLIATANQGSEATYESGFVIDKFPISRPNLTFSTLTVSNMSPEDSSIYLCSVELTGDQPQHFGDGTRLSIL.

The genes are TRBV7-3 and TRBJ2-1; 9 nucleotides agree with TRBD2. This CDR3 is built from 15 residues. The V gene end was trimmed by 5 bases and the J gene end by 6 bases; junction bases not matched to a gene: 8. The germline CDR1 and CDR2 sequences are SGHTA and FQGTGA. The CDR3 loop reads CASSPIAGVGNEQFF. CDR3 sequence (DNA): TGTGCCAGCAGCCCAATAGCGGGGGTTGGCAATGAGCAGTTCTTC.

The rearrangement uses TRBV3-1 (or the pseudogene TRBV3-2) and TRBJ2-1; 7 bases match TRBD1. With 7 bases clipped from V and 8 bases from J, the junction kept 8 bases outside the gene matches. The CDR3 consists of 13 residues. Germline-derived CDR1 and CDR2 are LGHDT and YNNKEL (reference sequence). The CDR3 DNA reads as TGTGCCAGCACCCCCCAACAGGGGTATGAGCAGTTCTTC. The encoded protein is CASTPQQGYEQFF.

Here the CDR3 reads CASSPAGGSAYEQYF. In DNA, the CDR3 is TGTGCCAGCTCACCTGCGGGGGGGAGTGCCTACGAGCAGTACTTC. V and J are TRBV18 and TRBJ2-7; 9 bases agree with TRBD2. This CDR3 region has 15 residues. Germline V gene lookup returns CDR1 KGHSH and CDR2 LQKENI. The trim removed 3 bases at V and 2 bases at J, leaving 5 bases unmatched.

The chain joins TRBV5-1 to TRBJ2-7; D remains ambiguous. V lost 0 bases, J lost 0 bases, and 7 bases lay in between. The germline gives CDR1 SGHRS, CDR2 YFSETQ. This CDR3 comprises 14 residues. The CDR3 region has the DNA TGCGCCAGCAGCTTGGTTGTGTACTCCTACGAGCAGTACTTC. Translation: CASSLVVYSYEQYF.

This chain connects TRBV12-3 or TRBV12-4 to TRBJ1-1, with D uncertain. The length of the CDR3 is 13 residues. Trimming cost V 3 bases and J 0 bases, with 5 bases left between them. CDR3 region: CASSFDLNTEAFF. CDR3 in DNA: TGTGCCAGCAGTTTCGACTTGAACACTGAAGCTTTCTTT.

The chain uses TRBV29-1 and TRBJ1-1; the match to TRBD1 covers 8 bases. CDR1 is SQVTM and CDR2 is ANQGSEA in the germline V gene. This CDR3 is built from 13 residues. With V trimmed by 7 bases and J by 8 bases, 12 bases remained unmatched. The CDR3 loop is CSACQAGQGEAFF. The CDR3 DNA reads TGCAGCGCCTGCCAAGCTGGACAGGGAGAAGCTTTCTTT.

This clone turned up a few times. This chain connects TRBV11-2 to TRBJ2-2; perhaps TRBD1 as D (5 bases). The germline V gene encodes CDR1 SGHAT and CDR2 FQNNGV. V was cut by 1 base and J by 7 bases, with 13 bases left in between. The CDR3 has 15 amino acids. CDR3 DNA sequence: TGTGCCAGCAGCTTAGGCCCAGGGTCGGGCGGGGAGCTGTTTTTT. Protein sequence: CASSLGPGSGGELFF.

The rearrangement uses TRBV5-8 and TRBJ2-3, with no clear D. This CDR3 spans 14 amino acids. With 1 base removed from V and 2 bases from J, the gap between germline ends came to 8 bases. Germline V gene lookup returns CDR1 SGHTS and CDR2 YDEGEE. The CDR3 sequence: CASSLLQTTDTQYF. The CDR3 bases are TGTGCCAGCAGCTTGTTACAGACCACAGATACGCAGTATTTT.

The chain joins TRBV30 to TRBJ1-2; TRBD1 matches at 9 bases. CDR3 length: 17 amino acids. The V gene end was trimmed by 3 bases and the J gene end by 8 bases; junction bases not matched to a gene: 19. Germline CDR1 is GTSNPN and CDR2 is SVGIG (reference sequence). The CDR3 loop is CAWRHHPRDRVSQGYTF. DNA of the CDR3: TGTGCCTGGAGGCACCATCCCCGGGACAGGGTTAGTCAGGGCTACACCTTC.

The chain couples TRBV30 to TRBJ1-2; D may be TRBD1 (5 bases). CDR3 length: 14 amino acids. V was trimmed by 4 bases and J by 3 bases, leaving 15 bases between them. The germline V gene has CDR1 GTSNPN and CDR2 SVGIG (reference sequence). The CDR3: CAWKNIGGDYGYTF. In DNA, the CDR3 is TGTGCCTGGAAAAACATTGGGGGGGACTATGGCTACACCTTC. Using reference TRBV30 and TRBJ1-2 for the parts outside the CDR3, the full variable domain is SQTIHQWPATLVQPVGSPLSLECTVEGTSNPNLYWYRQAAGRGLQLLFYSVGIGQISSEVPQNLSASRPQDRQFILSSKKLLLSDSGFYLCAWKNIGGDYGYTFGSGTRLTVV.

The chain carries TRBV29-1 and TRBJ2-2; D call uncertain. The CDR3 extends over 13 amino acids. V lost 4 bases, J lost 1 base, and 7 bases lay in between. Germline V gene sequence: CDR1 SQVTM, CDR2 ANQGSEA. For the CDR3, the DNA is TGCAGCGTTGGTAGCCAGAACACCGGGGAGCTGTTTTTT. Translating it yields CSVGSQNTGELFF.

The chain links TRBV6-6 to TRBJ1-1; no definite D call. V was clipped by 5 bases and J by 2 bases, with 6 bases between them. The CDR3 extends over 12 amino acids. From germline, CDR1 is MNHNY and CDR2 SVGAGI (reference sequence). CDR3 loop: CASSPGNTEAFF. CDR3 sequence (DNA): TGTGCCAGCAGTCCAGGTAACACTGAAGCTTTCTTT.

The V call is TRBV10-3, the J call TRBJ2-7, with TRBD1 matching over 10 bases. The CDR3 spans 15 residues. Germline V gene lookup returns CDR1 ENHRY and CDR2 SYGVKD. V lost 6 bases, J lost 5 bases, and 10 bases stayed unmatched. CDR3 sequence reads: CAIRTGTGEVHEQYF. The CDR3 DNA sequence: TGTGCCATCAGAACCGGGACAGGGGAGGTCCACGAGCAGTACTTC.